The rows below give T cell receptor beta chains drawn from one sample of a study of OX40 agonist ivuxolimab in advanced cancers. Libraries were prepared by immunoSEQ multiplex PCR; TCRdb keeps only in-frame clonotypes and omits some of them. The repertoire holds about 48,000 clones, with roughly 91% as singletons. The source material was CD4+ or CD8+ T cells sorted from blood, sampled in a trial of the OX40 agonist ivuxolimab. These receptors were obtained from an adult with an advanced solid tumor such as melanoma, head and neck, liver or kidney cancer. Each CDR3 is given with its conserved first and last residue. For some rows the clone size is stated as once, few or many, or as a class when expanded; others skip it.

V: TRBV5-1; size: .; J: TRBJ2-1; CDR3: CASSPAGPYNEQFF
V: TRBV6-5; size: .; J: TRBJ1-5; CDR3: CASSTGRGNQPQHF
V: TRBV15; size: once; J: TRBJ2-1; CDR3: CATRTASNEQFF
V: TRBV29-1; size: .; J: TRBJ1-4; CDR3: CSVEEAGGNEKLFF
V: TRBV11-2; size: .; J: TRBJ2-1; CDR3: CASRFGGTYNEQFF
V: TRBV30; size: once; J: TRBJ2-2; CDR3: CAWSWGSGELFF
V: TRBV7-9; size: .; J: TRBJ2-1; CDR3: CASSAGGTSGGAREQFF
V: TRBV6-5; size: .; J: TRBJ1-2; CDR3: CASSPPGPTAGYTF
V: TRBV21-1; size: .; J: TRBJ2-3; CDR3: CASSNRDRGRDTQYF
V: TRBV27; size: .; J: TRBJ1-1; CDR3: CASSSLGRLNTEAFF
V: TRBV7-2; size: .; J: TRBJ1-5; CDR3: CASSLGGYSNQPQHF
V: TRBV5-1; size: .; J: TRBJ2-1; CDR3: CASSYRSGGEEQFF
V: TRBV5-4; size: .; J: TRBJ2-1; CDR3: CASSPDRGRDEQFF
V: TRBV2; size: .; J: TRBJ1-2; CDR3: CASRGTGGAFGYTF
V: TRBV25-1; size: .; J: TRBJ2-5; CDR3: CASSETELETQYF
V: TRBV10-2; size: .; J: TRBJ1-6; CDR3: CASSEFSPRAERSSYNSPLHF
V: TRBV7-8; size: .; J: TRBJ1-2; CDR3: CASSLGGQGLRGYGYTF
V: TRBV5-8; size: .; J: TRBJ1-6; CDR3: CASSSPVYNSPLHF
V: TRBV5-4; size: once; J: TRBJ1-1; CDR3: CASSLAGGPVTEAFF
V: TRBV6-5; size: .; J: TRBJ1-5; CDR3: CASSSGQGAQPQHF
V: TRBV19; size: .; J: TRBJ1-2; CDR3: CASSINSYREGGGYTF
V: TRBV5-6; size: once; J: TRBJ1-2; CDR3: CASSPTKESYGYTF
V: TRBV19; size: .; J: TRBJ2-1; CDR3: CASSSMRTYNEQFF
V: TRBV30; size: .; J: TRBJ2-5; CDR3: CAWSKQKETQYF
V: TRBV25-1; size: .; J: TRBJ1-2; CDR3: CASIGSCYGYTF
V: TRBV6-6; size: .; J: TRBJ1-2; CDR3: CASSPTGGSYGYTF
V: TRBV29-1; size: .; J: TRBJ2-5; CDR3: CSVSPPTGGETQYF
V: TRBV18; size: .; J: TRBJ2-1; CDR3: CASSGREISYNEQFF
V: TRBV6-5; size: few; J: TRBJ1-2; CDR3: CAVEGGGYGYTF
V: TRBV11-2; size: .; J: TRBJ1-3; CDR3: CASSLDTFSGNTIYF
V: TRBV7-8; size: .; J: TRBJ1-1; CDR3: CASSSGSRTEAFF
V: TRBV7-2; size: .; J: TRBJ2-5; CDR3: CASSPRQLAATYQETQYF
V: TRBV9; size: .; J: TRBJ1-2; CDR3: CASSQNRGYYGYTF
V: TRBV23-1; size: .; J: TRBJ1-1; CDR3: CASSQSGRMERPGTEAFF
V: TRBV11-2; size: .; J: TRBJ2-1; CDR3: CASSPTLAGGGPEQFF
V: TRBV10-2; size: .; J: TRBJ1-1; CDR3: CASSDVQGGYTEAFF
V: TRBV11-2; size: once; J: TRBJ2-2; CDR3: CASSLEAGWNTGELFF
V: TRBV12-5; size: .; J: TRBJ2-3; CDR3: CASGLETDTQYF
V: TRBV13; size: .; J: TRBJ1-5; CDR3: CASSEGQGNQPQHF
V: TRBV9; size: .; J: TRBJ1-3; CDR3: CASSPGGGAGNTIYF
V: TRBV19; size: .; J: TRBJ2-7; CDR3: CASSSGVIYEQYF
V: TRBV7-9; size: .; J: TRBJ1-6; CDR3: CASSLGGQGAASPLHF
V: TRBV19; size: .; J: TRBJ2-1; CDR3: CASSTGQTYNEQFF
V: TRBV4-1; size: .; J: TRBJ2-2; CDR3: CASSQEPGGTPGELFF
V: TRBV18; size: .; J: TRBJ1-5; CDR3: CASSVTGGNQPQHF